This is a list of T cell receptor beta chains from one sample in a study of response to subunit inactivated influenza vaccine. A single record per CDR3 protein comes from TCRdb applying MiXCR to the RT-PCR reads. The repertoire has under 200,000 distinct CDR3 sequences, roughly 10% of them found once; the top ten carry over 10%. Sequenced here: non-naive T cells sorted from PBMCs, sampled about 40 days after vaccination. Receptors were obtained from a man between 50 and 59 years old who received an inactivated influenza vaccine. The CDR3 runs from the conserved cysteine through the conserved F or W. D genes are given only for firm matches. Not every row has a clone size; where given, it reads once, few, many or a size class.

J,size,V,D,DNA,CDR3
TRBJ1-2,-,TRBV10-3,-,TGTGCCATCAGTGGGACGGAAGCTAACTATGGCTACACCTTC,CAISGTEANYGYTF
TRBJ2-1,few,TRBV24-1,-,TGTGCCACCAGTGATCCAACAGGGTTAAGGATGGATGAGCAGTTCTTC,CATSDPTGLRMDEQFF
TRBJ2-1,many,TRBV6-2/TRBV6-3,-,TGTGCCAGCAGTTACGCATACAATGAGCAGTTCTTC,CASSYAYNEQFF
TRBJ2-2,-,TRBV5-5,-,TGTGCCAGCAGCTTGTGGTGGGGGGCGAACACCGGGGAGCTGTTTTTT,CASSLWWGANTGELFF
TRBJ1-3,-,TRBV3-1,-,TGTGCCAGCAGCCAAAGTGGTGGAAACACCATATATTTT,CASSQSGGNTIYF
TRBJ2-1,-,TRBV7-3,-,TGTGCCAGCAGCCCCGGGACCGGGGATGAGCAGTTCTTC,CASSPGTGDEQFF
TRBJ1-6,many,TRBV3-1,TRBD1,TGTGCCAGCAGCCCGGGGACAGTTAATTCACCCCTCCACTTT,CASSPGTVNSPLHF
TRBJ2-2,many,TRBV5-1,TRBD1,TGCGCCAGCAGCTTGGCGGGACAGGGGAACACCGGGGAGCTGTTTTTT,CASSLAGQGNTGELFF
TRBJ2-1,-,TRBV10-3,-,TGTGCCATCAGTGAGATACGGGGGACAACCTACAATGAGCAGTTCTTC,CAISEIRGTTYNEQFF
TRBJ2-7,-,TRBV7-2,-,TGTGCCAGCAGGGAGGACAGTCCTCCCTCCTACGAGCAGTACTTC,CASREDSPPSYEQYF
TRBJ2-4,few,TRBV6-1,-,TGTGCCAGCAGTGAGGGCAGCAGCCGACAAAACATTCAGTACTTC,CASSEGSSRQNIQYF
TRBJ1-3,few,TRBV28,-,TGTGCCAGCAGTTTGGTAAACACCATATATTTT,CASSLVNTIYF
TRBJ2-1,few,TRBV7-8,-,TGTGCCAGCAGCTTAAGAGGAGGGGGAAGTGGGGATGAGCAGTTCTTC,CASSLRGGGSGDEQFF
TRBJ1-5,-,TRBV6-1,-,TGTGCCAGCAGTGAAGGAGACAGGTCCAATCAGCCCCAGCATTTT,CASSEGDRSNQPQHF
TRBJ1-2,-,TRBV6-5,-,TGTGCCACCTTGTCCGGGGGAGGTGGCTACACCTTC,CATLSGGGGYTF
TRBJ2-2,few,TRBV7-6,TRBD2,TGTGCCAGCAGCCTAACTAGCGGGGGTATCGGCGGGGAGCTGTTTTTT,CASSLTSGGIGGELFF
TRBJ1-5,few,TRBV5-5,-,TGTGCCAGCAGCTTGGATTTAGGTCAGCCCCAGCATTTT,CASSLDLGQPQHF
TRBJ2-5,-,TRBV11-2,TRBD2,TGTGCCAGCAGCGCTGGCCTGGGACTAGACCAGGAGACCCAGTACTTC,CASSAGLGLDQETQYF
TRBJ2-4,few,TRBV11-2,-,TGTGCCAGCAGCTTAGGGAGGGCTAGCGTGTTAGCCAAAAACATTCAGTACTTC,CASSLGRASVLAKNIQYF
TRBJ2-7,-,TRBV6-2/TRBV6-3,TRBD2,TGTGCCAGCAGTCTGACTAGCGGGAGGTCCTTCTCCTACGAGCAGTACTTC,CASSLTSGRSFSYEQYF
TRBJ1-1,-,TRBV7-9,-,TGTGCCAGCAGCCCCTTGGGGGTCGTGGGTTTCTTT,CASSPLGVVGFF
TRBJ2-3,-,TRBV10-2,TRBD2,TGCGCCAGCAGCCAGACTAGCGGGAGAGCGGAAGATACGCAGTATTTT,CASSQTSGRAEDTQYF
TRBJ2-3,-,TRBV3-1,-,TGTGCCAGCAGCCAATTTTACCCGCCAGATACGCAGTATTTT,CASSQFYPPDTQYF
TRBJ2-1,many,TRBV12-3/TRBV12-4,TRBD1,TGTGCCAGCAGTTTAGGGCAGGGGGTTGATGAGCAGTTCTTC,CASSLGQGVDEQFF
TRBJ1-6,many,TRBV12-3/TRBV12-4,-,TGTGCCAGCAGTTTAGTAGGGCCCGAGGCACCCCTCCACTTT,CASSLVGPEAPLHF
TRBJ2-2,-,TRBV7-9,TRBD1,TGTGCCAGCAAACCCGGGACAGGGGTGACCGGGGAGCTGTTTTTT,CASKPGTGVTGELFF
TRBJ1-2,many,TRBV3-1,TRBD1,TGTGCCAGCAGCCGAGACATCACAGGGGCGGATGGCTACACCTTC,CASSRDITGADGYTF
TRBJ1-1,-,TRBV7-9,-,TGTGCCAGCAGCCCGGACAGAACCATGAACACTGAAGCTTTCTTT,CASSPDRTMNTEAFF
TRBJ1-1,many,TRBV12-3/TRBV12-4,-,TGTGCCAGCAGTTCCCGGGCTCAGTACACTGAAGCTTTCTTT,CASSSRAQYTEAFF
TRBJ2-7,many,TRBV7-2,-,TGTGCCAGCAGCTTACAAGGGGCGCGAGGCTACGAGCAGTACTTC,CASSLQGARGYEQYF
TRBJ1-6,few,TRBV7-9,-,TGTGCCAGCAGCTTTCCAGGGAATAATTCACCCCTCCACTTT,CASSFPGNNSPLHF
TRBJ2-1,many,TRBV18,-,TGTGCCAGCTCACCGCCCCCAGGCGGGATTTATGAGCAGTTCTTC,CASSPPPGGIYEQFF
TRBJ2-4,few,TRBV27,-,TGTGCCAGCACGCCCGAAGTGGGCAAAAACATTCAGTACTTC,CASTPEVGKNIQYF
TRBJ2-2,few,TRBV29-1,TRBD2,TGCAGCGTTGCCAGCGGGGCGGGCACCGGGGAGCTGTTTTTT,CSVASGAGTGELFF
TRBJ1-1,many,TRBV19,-,TGTGCCAGTAGTATAGATGAACTGAACACTGAAGCTTTCTTT,CASSIDELNTEAFF
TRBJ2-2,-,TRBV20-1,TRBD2,TGCAGTGCTAGTAACCCGACTAGCGGGCCCTGGAACACCGGGGAGCTGTTTTTT,CSASNPTSGPWNTGELFF
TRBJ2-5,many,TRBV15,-,TGTGCCACCAGCAGAGAATACCAAGAGACCCAGTACTTC,CATSREYQETQYF
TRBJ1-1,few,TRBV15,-,TGTGCCACCAGCCTAACTCCTAACACTGAAGCTTTCTTT,CATSLTPNTEAFF
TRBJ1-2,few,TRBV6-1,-,TGTGCCAGCAGTGAAGCGGATATCCATGGCTACACCTTC,CASSEADIHGYTF
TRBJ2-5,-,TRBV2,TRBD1,TGTGCCAGCAGCTTTGGACAGGGGAGTCCGGAGACCCAGTACTTC,CASSFGQGSPETQYF
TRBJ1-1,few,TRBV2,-,TGTGCCGGGGGAAACATGAACACTGAAGCTTTCTTT,CAGGNMNTEAFF
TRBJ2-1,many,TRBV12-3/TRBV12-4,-,TGTGCCAGCAGCCCCGGGGCGGGCTCCTACAATGAGCAGTTCTTC,CASSPGAGSYNEQFF
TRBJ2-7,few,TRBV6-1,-,TGTGCCAGCAGCCGAGGGTGGCAGGGAGAAGAGGGCGAGCAGTACTTC,CASSRGWQGEEGEQYF
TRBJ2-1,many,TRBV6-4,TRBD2,TGTGCCAGCAGTGAGGCCGGACTAGCGCTGAATGAGCAGTTCTTC,CASSEAGLALNEQFF
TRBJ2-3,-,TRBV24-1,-,TGTGCCACCCAGGGCGGATATAGCACAGATACGCAGTATTTT,CATQGGYSTDTQYF
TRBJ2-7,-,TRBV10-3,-,TGTGCCATCAGTGACCCCCCCGGGACAAATACCTACGAGCAGTACTTC,CAISDPPGTNTYEQYF
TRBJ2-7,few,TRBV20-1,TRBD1,TGCAGTGCTAACCCCGGACAGGGATCGGGCGAGCAGTACTTC,CSANPGQGSGEQYF
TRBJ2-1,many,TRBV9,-,TGTGCCAGCAGCGTAGAAACGAGCTCCTACAATGAGCAGTTCTTC,CASSVETSSYNEQFF
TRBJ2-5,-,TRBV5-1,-,TGCGCCAGCAGATGCCAGATCCAAGAGACCCAGTACTTC,CASRCQIQETQYF
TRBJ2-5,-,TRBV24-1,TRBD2,TGTGCCACCAGTGACCAACTAGCGCCCTCGCGGGAGACCCAGTACTTC,CATSDQLAPSRETQYF
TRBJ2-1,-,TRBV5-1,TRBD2,TGCGCCAGCAGCTTGGAGCCTGGCGGGGGTTACAATGAGCAGTTCTTC,CASSLEPGGGYNEQFF
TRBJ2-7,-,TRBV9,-,TGTGCCAGCAGCCTCGACCCAGGGACAACTTACGAGCAGTACTTC,CASSLDPGTTYEQYF
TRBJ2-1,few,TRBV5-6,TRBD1,TGTGCCAGCAGCTTCGGGACAGGGCTTTTCGATGAGCAGTTCTTC,CASSFGTGLFDEQFF
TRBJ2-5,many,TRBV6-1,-,TGTGCCAGCAGTAATCTACTAGGAAAAGAGACCCAGTACTTC,CASSNLLGKETQYF
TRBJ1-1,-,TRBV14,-,TGTGCCAGCAGCCGCCTACAGTACACTGAAGCTTTCTTT,CASSRLQYTEAFF
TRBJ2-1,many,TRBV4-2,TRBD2,TGTGCCAGCAGCACCGGGAGGAGCTCCTACAATGAGCAGTTCTTC,CASSTGRSSYNEQFF
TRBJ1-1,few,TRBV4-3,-,TGCGCCAGCAGCCAAGGGATAGGACAGAGAAAAAACACTGAAGCTTTCTTT,CASSQGIGQRKNTEAFF
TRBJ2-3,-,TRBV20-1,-,TGCAGTGCTCCCCGGGGGGCTCGCACAGATACGCAGTATTTT,CSAPRGARTDTQYF
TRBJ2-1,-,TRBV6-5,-,TGTGCCAGCAGTTATAGGGTTAGCTCCTACAATGAGCAGTTCTTC,CASSYRVSSYNEQFF